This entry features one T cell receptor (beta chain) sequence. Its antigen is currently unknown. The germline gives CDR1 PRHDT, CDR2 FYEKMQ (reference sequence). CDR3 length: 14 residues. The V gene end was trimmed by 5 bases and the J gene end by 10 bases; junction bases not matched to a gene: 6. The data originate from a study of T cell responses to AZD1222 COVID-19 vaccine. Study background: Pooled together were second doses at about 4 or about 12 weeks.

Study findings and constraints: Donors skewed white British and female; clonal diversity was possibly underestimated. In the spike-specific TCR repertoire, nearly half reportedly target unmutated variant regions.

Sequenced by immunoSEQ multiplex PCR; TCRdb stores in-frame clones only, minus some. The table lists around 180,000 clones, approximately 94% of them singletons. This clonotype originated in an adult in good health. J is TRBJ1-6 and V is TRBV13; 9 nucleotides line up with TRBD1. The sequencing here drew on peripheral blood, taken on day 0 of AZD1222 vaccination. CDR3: CASSQWTGDSPLHF. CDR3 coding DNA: TGTGCCAGCAGCCAATGGACAGGGGACTCACCCCTCCACTTT.